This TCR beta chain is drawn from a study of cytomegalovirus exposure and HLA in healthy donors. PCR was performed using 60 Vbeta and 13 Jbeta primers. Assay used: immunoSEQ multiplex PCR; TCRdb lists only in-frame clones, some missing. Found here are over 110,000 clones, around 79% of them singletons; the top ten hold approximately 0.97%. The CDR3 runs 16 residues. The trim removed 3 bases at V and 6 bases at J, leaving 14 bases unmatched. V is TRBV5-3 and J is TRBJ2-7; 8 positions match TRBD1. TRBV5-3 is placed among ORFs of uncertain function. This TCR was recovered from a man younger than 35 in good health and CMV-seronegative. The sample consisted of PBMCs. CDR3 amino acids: CARSWARGLYLSEQYF. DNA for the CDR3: TGTGCCAGAAGCTGGGCCAGGGGGCTGTACCTCTCCGAGCAGTACTTC.